Below, one T cell receptor beta chain is given with its context. The data belong to a study of identical twins. Using its own MiXCR run on the 5' RACE reads, TCRdb lists one record per CDR3 protein. The profile covers hundreds of thousands of distinct CDR3 sequences, with 20% to 25% appearing a single time and about 4.3% taken by the ten largest. Trimming took 4 bases from V and 5 from J, leaving 15 bases between them. The CDR3 extends over 14 amino acids. CDR1 is LNHNV and CDR2 is YYDKDF in the germline V gene (reference sequence). The sample also formed part of further work on T cells expressing NK-cell markers. That source adds: Several experiments added an anti-gamma-delta TCR antibody to sort only alpha-beta TCR T cells.

The TCR comes from a woman aged 18-29 years in good health. Sequencing input: PBMCs. The chain employs TRBV15 and TRBJ2-7; D gene ambiguous. The CDR3 DNA reads as TGTGCCACCAGCAACCAAGGAAAGCTAAACGAGCAGTACTTC. Protein: CATSNQGKLNEQYF.